The present T cell receptor beta chain was sequenced within a study of T cell clonality in common variable immunodeficiency. Study observations and caveats: The cause of increased CVID clonality remains unclear without subpopulation sequencing. In common variable immunodeficiency, TCR beta chains reportedly carried fewer deletions and N-nucleotide insertions.

This CDR3 has 13 amino acids. The V gene's germline CDR1 is MRHNA and CDR2 SNTAGT. There are many counts of this clone. No antigen is known for it. The read comes to an end 3 residues before the CDR3 does, leaving the germline J gene to fill in the end. TCRdb's table, derived via immunoSEQ multiplex PCR, lists solely in-frame clones and lacks some. This sample has fewer than 35,000 clones, each found more than once. The chain joins TRBV6-4 to TRBJ2-6; the D is unclear. Specimen: peripheral blood mononuclear cells. The sequence derives from a human donor with common variable immunodeficiency. The DNA read from the CDR3 is TGTGCCAGCAGTGAGAACACGCGACAAATC. Translation: CASSENTRQI. The full-length CDR3 reads as CASSENTRQILTF.